The entry that follows covers one TCR beta chain sequence. The data stem from a study of blood T cell repertoires in COVID-19. Study information: COVID-19 samples from acute and convalescent phases originated in the United States, Italy and Spain. T cells, B-cell-depleted T cells, or PBMCs supplied cDNA or gDNA.

V was cut by 4 bases and J by 7 bases, with 7 bases left in between. Germline lookup yields CDR1 LNHNV and CDR2 YYDKDF (reference sequence). The CDR3 has 11 amino acids. In the authors' methods: Amplification of reference gene primers was used by the study to estimate nucleated cell counts. The table came from immunoSEQ multiplex PCR; TCRdb's copy has only in-frame clones and leaves some out. V and J calls plus clone size are reproduced from that table; the DNA served to infer D and trimming. The sample includes 150,000 to 200,000 clones, around four fifths of them seen just once. The sample was peripheral blood. The rearrangement uses TRBV15 and TRBJ1-2; D remains unclear. This clonotype was obtained from an elderly woman with active or convalescent COVID-19. CDR3 residues: CATSTEGGYTF. The DNA of the CDR3 is TGTGCCACCAGCACCGAGGGTGGCTACACCTTC.